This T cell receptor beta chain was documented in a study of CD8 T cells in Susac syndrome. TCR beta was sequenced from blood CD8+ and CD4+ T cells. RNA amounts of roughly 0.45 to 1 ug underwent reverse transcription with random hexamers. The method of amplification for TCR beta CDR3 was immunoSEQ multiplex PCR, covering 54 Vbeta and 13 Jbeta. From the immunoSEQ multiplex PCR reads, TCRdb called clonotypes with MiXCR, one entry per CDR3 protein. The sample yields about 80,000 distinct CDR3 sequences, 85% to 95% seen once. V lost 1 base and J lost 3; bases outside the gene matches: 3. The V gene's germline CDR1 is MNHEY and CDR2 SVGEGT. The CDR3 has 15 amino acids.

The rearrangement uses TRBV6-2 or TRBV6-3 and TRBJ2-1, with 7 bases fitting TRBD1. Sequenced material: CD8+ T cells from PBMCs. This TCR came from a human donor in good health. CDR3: CASSYLGTVYNEQFF. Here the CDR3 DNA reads TGTGCCAGCAGTTACTTGGGGACAGTCTACAATGAGCAGTTCTTC.